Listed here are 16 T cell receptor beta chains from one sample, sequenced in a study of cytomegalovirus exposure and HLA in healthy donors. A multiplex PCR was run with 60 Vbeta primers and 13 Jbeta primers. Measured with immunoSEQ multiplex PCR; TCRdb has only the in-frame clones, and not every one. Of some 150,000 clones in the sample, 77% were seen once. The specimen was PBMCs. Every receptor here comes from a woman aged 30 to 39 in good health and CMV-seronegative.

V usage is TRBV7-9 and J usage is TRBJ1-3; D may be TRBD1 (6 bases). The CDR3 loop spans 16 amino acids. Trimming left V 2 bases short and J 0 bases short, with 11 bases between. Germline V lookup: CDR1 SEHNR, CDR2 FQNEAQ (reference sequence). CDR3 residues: CASSLPTGLSGNTIYF. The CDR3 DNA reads TGTGCCAGCAGCTTACCGACAGGCCTCTCTGGAAACACCATATATTTT.

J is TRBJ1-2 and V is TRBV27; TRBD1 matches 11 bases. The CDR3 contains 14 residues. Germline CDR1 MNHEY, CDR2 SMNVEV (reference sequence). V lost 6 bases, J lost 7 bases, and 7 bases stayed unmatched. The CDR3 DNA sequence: TGTGCCAGCAGGAGGACAGGGGGCAGTGGTGGCTACACCTTC. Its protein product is CASRRTGGSGGYTF.

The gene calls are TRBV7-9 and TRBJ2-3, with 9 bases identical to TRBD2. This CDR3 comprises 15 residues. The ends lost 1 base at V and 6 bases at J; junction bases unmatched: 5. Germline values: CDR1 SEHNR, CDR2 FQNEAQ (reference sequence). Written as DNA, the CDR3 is TGTGCCAGCAGCTTAGAACGGCGGGGGGGTGATACGCAGTATTTT. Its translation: CASSLERRGGDTQYF.

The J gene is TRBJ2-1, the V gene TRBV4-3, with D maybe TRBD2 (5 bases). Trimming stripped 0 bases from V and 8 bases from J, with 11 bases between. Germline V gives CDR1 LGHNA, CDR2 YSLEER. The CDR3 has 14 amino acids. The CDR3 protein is CASSQDHGNYEQFF. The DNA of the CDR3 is TGCGCCAGCAGCCAAGATCACGGGAACTATGAGCAGTTCTTC.

This CDR3 is CASFSWGDTEAFF. DNA of the CDR3: TGTGCCAGTTTCTCTTGGGGGGACACTGAAGCTTTCTTT. This chain joins TRBV19 and TRBJ1-1; tentative D call: TRBD1 (5 bases). Per germline, CDR1 LNHDA and CDR2 SQIVND (reference sequence). Trimming stripped 8 bases from V and 3 bases from J, with 13 bases between. The CDR3 spans 13 residues.

The CDR3 DNA is TGTGCCAGCCGATCCCCTGGACAGGGGGTGGTCGTCCAGTTCTTC. Protein sequence: CASRSPGQGVVVQFF. J is TRBJ2-1 and V is TRBV28; TRBD1 agrees at 10 bases. This CDR3 has 15 residues. Unmatched junction bases numbered 17, after V lost 8 bases and J lost 13 bases. Germline V gene sequence: CDR1 MDHEN, CDR2 SYDVKM.

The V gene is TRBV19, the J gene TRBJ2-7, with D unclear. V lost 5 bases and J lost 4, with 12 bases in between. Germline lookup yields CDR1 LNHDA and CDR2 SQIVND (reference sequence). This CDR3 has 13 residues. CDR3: CASSAGIWYEQYF. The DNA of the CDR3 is TGTGCCAGTAGTGCAGGAATTTGGTACGAGCAGTACTTC.

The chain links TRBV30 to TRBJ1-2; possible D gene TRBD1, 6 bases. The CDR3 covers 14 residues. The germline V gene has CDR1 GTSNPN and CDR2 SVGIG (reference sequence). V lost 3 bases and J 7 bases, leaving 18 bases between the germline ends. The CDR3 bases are TGTGCCTGGAGAAGGGGCAGGGGATTGCGTGGCTACACCTTC. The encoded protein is CAWRRGRGLRGYTF. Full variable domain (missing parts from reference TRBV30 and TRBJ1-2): SQTIHQWPATLVQPVGSPLSLECTVEGTSNPNLYWYRQAAGRGLQLLFYSVGIGQISSEVPQNLSASRPQDRQFILSSKKLLLSDSGFYLCAWRRGRGLRGYTFGSGTRLTVV.

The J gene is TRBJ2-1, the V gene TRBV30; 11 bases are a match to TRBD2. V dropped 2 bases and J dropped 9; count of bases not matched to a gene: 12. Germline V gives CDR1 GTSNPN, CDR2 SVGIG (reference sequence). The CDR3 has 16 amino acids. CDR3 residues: CAWSSTGLAAASEQFF. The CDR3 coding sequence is TGTGCCTGGAGTTCTACGGGACTAGCGGCGGCGAGTGAGCAGTTCTTC.

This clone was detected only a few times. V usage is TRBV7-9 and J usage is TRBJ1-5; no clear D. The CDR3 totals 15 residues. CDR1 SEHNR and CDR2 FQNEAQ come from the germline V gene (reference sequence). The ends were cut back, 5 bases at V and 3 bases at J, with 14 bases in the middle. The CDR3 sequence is CASSPPEGLNQPQHF. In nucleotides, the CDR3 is TGTGCCAGCAGCCCCCCCGAGGGCCTCAATCAGCCCCAGCATTTT.

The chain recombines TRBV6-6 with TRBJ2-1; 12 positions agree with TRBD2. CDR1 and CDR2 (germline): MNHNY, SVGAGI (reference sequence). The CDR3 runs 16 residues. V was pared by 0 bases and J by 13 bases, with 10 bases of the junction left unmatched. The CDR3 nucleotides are TGTGCCAGCAGTTACTCTCTAGCGGGAGGGCCACTTGGACAGTTCTTC. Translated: CASSYSLAGGPLGQFF.

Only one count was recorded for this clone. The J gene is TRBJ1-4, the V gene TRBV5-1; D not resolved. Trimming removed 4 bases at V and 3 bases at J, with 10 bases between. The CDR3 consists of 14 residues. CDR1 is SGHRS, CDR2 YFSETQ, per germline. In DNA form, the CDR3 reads TGCGCCAGCAGCCTGGGGTTAGCTAATGAAAAACTGTTTTTT. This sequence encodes CASSLGLANEKLFF.

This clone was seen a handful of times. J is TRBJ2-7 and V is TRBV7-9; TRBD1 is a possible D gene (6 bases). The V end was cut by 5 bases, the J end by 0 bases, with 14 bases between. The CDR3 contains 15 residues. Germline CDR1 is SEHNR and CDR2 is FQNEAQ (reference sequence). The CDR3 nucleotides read TGTGCCAGCAGCCCCACAGGGTCCAGCTCCTACGAGCAGTACTTC. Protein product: CASSPTGSSSYEQYF.

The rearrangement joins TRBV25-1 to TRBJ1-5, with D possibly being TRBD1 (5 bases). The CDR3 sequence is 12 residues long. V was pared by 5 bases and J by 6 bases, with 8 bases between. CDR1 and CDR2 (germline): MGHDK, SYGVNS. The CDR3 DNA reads TGTGCCAGCAGTAAAGGGGTTCAGCCCCAGCATTTT. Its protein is CASSKGVQPQHF.

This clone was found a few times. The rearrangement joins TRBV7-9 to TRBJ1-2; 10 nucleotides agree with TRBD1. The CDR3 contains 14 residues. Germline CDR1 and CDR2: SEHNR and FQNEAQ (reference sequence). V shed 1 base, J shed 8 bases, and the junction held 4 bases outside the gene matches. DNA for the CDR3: TGTGCCAGCAGCTTAGGCGGGACAGGGGTAGGCTACACCTTC. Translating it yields CASSLGGTGVGYTF. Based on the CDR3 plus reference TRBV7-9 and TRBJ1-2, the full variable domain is DTGVSQNPRHKITKRGQNVTFRCDPISEHNRLYWYRQTLGQGPEFLTYFQNEAQLEKSRLLSDRFSAERPKGSFSTLEIQRTEQGDSAMYLCASSLGGTGVGYTFGSGTRLTVV.

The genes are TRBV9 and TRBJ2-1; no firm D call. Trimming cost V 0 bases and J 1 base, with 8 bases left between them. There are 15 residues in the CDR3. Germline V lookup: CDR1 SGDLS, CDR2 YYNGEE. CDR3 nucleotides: TGTGCCAGCAGCGTAGTGGCGGAGTCCTACAATGAGCAGTTCTTC. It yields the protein CASSVVAESYNEQFF.